Listed below are T cell receptor beta chains from one sample, sequenced in a study of early T cells in non-severe SARS-CoV-2 infection. MiXCR was run by TCRdb on the 5' RACE reads, yielding one entry per CDR3 protein. The sample consists of approximately 90,000 distinct CDR3 sequences, around a sixth of them appearing once. The sequenced sample was whole blood, obtained at baseline. Receptors were obtained from an adult who was a healthcare worker with PCR-confirmed SARS-CoV-2 infection or an uninfected control (not recorded which). Both conserved end residues are part of each CDR3. The D gene is left open where the match is weak. The size field is filled for only some rows; it gives once, few, many or a size class.

>TRBJ1-2|TRBV12-3/TRBV12-4|NA|NA
TGTGCCAGCAGTTCTGACGGGGTTCGCTATGGCTACACCTTC
CASSSDGVRYGYTF
>TRBJ2-2|TRBV9|TRBD1|many
TGTGCCAGCAGCGGGCCCCGGGACAGACTCGGGGAGCTGTTTTTT
CASSGPRDRLGELFF
>TRBJ2-3|TRBV4-1|NA|few
TGCGCCAGCAGCTGGGGACGGTCCGCAGATACGCAGTATTTT
CASSWGRSADTQYF
>TRBJ2-1|TRBV7-2|NA|NA
TGTGCCAGCAGCCCCAACAGGGTCTACACCTACAATGAGCAGTTCTTC
CASSPNRVYTYNEQFF
>TRBJ2-3|TRBV6-5|NA|NA
TGTGCCAGCAGTTACAACAGGGTCACAGATACGCAGTATTTT
CASSYNRVTDTQYF
>TRBJ2-4|TRBV3-1|NA|many
TGTGCCAGCAGTTCTAACGGCGGACGAAACATTCAGTACTTC
CASSSNGGRNIQYF
>TRBJ1-5|TRBV19|NA|many
TGTGCCAGTAACAAACAAAGATCTAATAGCAATCAGCCCCAGCATTTT
CASNKQRSNSNQPQHF
>TRBJ2-4|TRBV2|NA|NA
TGTGCCAGCAACGAGGGAATGCCCAAAAACATTCAGTACTTC
CASNEGMPKNIQYF
>TRBJ1-4|TRBV20-1|TRBD1|few
TGCAGTGCGGGACAGGGGGCTGAAAAACTGTTTTTT
CSAGQGAEKLFF
>TRBJ2-2|TRBV6-1|TRBD1|once
TGTGCCAGCAGTGCACAGGGGACGGCCGGGGAGCTGTTTTTT
CASSAQGTAGELFF
>TRBJ2-2|TRBV10-3|NA|few
TGTGCCATCAGGGAGGGGGCGAACACCGGGGAGCTGTTTTTT
CAIREGANTGELFF
>TRBJ1-6|TRBV25-1|NA|many
TGTGCCAGCAGCGAGACCGGGCTCAGACGACCCCTCCACTTT
CASSETGLRRPLHF
>TRBJ2-3|TRBV30|TRBD2|NA
TGTGCCTGGACTAGCGGGAAAACGCAGTATTTT
CAWTSGKTQYF
>TRBJ1-2|TRBV21-1|NA|NA
TGTGCCAGCAACGAGGACGGCCTGGGCACCTTC
CASNEDGLGTF
>TRBJ2-4|TRBV6-2/TRBV6-3|TRBD2|few
TGTGCCAGCAGTTACGGGACTAGCGGGAGTGTAAACATTCAGTACTTC
CASSYGTSGSVNIQYF
>TRBJ2-1|TRBV6-2/TRBV6-3|NA|NA
TGTGCCAGCACGCAGGCCGGGGAGCAGTTCTTC
CASTQAGEQFF
>TRBJ1-1|TRBV27|NA|NA
TGTGCCAGCAGTCCACAGGTAGAGGGGAACACTGAAGCTTTCTTT
CASSPQVEGNTEAFF
>TRBJ2-7|TRBV5-1|NA|NA
TGCGCCAGCTCTGAGTCCTACGAGCAGTACTTC
CASSESYEQYF
>TRBJ2-5|TRBV11-2|TRBD2|few
TGTGCCAGCAGCTTAGTTCCGAGCGGGGGAAGGGAGACCCAGTACTTC
CASSLVPSGGRETQYF
>TRBJ1-5|TRBV30|NA|few
TGTGCCTGGTCCACGGGACAACCATCAGAGCCCCAGCATTTT
CAWSTGQPSEPQHF
>TRBJ2-1|TRBV7-6|NA|few
TGTGCCAGCAGCTTAGCTGCTGGTCCATACTACAATGAGCAGTTCTTC
CASSLAAGPYYNEQFF
>TRBJ2-7|TRBV6-5|TRBD1|NA
TGTGCCACCCGGGACAGGGGCTACGAGCAGTACTTC
CATRDRGYEQYF
>TRBJ1-2|TRBV28|TRBD1|NA
TGTGCCAGCAGTGTCCGGGACAGGGGCCATGGCTACACCTTC
CASSVRDRGHGYTF
>TRBJ1-1|TRBV2|NA|few
TGTGCCAGCAGCATGGAGGGGGGCACTGAAGCTTTCTTT
CASSMEGGTEAFF
>TRBJ2-3|TRBV4-3|NA|NA
TGCGCCAGCAGCCAAGACAGGAGGGCGGATACGCAGTATTTT
CASSQDRRADTQYF
>TRBJ2-1|TRBV27|NA|NA
TGTGCCAGCAGTTTAAGTGGGAATGAGCAGTTCTTC
CASSLSGNEQFF
>TRBJ2-7|TRBV11-2|TRBD2|few
TGTGCCAGCAGCTTCGCTAGCGGGATCTACGAGCAGTACTTC
CASSFASGIYEQYF
>TRBJ1-3|TRBV3-1|NA|NA
TGTGCCAGCAGCCAAGAGGGTAACGGAAACACCATATATTTT
CASSQEGNGNTIYF
>TRBJ1-4|TRBV6-6|NA|NA
TGTGCCAGCAGTTCTAGCCAAACGGGACTGGAGAATGAAAAACTGTTTTTT
CASSSSQTGLENEKLFF
>TRBJ1-2|TRBV12-3/TRBV12-4|TRBD1|few
TGTGCCAGCATCGAGCCGGGACAGAAAGTAGATGGCTACACCTTC
CASIEPGQKVDGYTF
>TRBJ1-1|TRBV6-1|NA|NA
TGTGCCACTTCCTTGAACCCAAGGGGCACTGAAGCTTTCTTT
CATSLNPRGTEAFF
>TRBJ2-2|TRBV27|NA|few
TGTGCCAGCAGTTTATGGGGGACCGGGGAGCTGTTTTTT
CASSLWGTGELFF
>TRBJ1-4|TRBV28|NA|many
TGTGCCAGCAGTGCCGACGTTACTGAAAAACTGTTTTTT
CASSADVTEKLFF
>TRBJ2-1|TRBV3-1|TRBD2|few
TGTGCCAGCAGCCCGTTAGCGGGAAGTATAAACAATGAGCAGTTCTTC
CASSPLAGSINNEQFF
>TRBJ2-1|TRBV6-2/TRBV6-3|NA|few
TGTGCCAGCAACGCCTTAGCGGAGAGGTACAATGAGCAGTTCTTC
CASNALAERYNEQFF
>TRBJ2-7|TRBV7-9|TRBD1|many
TGTGCCAGCCAAAAGAAAGGGGGCGCGGGCGAGCAGTACTTC
CASQKKGGAGEQYF
>TRBJ2-7|TRBV6-1|NA|few
TGTGCCAGCTCACGACAGGGAGGAGGCTACGAGCAGTACTTC
CASSRQGGGYEQYF
>TRBJ2-2|TRBV19|NA|once
TGTGCCAGTAGTTCAGGAGTATCCGGGGAGCTGTTTTTT
CASSSGVSGELFF
>TRBJ2-2|TRBV11-2|TRBD2|NA
TGTGCCAGCACCCCCGGGACTAGCGGGAGGGCCGACACCGGGGAGCTGTTTTTT
CASTPGTSGRADTGELFF
>TRBJ2-5|TRBV28|NA|few
TGTGCCAGCAGTCCCGGCAGGGTCGGGACCCAGTACTTC
CASSPGRVGTQYF
>TRBJ2-5|TRBV6-6|NA|many
TGTGCCAGCAGTCAGAGCTACCAAGAGACCCAGTACTTC
CASSQSYQETQYF
>TRBJ2-3|TRBV7-8|NA|NA
TGTGCCAGCAGCTTAGTGAGGTGGAGTAGCGGTCCGATTAGCACAGATACGCAGTATTTT
CASSLVRWSSGPISTDTQYF